These T cell receptor beta chains were read from a single sample in a study of Ad26.COV2.S vaccination and SARS-CoV-2 variants. The method was immunoSEQ multiplex PCR; TCRdb's version includes in-frame clones alone and lacks a portion of them. The data contain hundreds of thousands of clones, approximately 88% of them singletons. This specimen consisted of peripheral blood, obtained in a trial of Ad26.COV2.S vaccine versus placebo. The source of these receptors is a person aged 18-65 years who received the Ad26.COV2.S COVID-19 vaccine or a placebo. The CDR3 runs from the conserved cysteine through the conserved F or W. Each record gives: J gene, D gene, clone size, V gene, CDR3 protein, CDR3 DNA. The D gene is left open where the match is weak. Clone sizes are given selectively: once, few, many, or a class where the clone is expanded.

J: TRBJ2-2
D: NA
size: NA
V: TRBV4-2
CDR3: CASSQEREYGELFF
DNA: TGTGCCAGCAGCCAAGAGAGGGAGTACGGGGAGCTGTTTTTT

J: TRBJ2-7
D: NA
size: NA
V: TRBV13
CDR3: CASSLRAVTYEQYF
DNA: TGTGCCAGCAGCTTAAGGGCAGTCACCTACGAGCAGTACTTC

J: TRBJ1-4
D: NA
size: NA
V: TRBV18
CDR3: CASSPRTGKEKLFF
DNA: TGTGCCAGCTCCCCGCGCACAGGGAAGGAAAAACTGTTTTTT

J: TRBJ1-2
D: NA
size: NA
V: TRBV7-9
CDR3: CASSAGGSWGYTF
DNA: TGTGCCAGCTCAGCGGGGGGTTCCTGGGGCTACACCTTC

J: TRBJ1-1
D: NA
size: NA
V: TRBV30
CDR3: CAWSSRGAEAFF
DNA: TGTGCCTGGAGTTCACGGGGGGCTGAAGCTTTCTTT

J: TRBJ1-5
D: NA
size: NA
V: TRBV7-7
CDR3: CASSFIHLADGDNQPQHF
DNA: TGTGCCAGCAGCTTTATTCACCTTGCGGACGGTGACAATCAGCCCCAGCATTTT

J: TRBJ2-5
D: NA
size: NA
V: TRBV6-6
CDR3: CASKTPGSKTQYF
DNA: TGTGCCAGCAAGACCCCAGGGTCGAAGACCCAGTACTTC

J: TRBJ1-4
D: NA
size: NA
V: TRBV30
CDR3: CAWSVGYEKLFF
DNA: TGTGCCTGGAGTGTGGGGTATGAAAAACTGTTTTTT

J: TRBJ2-2
D: TRBD2
size: NA
V: TRBV7-2
CDR3: CASRGLAAYTGELFF
DNA: TGTGCCAGCAGGGGACTAGCGGCTTACACCGGGGAGCTGTTTTTT

J: TRBJ2-1
D: NA
size: NA
V: TRBV5-1
CDR3: CASSSYLLALGNEQFF
DNA: TGCGCCAGCAGCTCATACTTACTAGCCCTGGGGAATGAGCAGTTCTTC

J: TRBJ2-7
D: TRBD1
size: few
V: TRBV13
CDR3: CASSPLRNRGTYEQYF
DNA: TGTGCCAGCAGCCCCCTGAGGAACAGGGGGACCTACGAGCAGTACTTC

J: TRBJ1-2
D: NA
size: NA
V: TRBV5-6
CDR3: CASSLEGLFLGYTF
DNA: TGTGCCAGCAGCTTGGAAGGCCTCTTTTTGGGCTACACCTTC

J: TRBJ1-5
D: NA
size: NA
V: TRBV27
CDR3: CASRRALGGGQPQHF
DNA: TGTGCCAGCAGAAGGGCCCTTGGAGGTGGTCAGCCCCAGCATTTT

J: TRBJ2-7
D: TRBD1
size: NA
V: TRBV2
CDR3: CASSSRTGRDEQYF
DNA: TGTGCCAGCAGTTCCCGGACAGGGCGGGACGAGCAGTACTTC

J: TRBJ2-2
D: TRBD2
size: NA
V: TRBV11-2
CDR3: CASSSTSGGGFGELFF
DNA: TGTGCCAGCAGCTCAACCTCGGGAGGTGGCTTCGGGGAGCTGTTTTTT

J: TRBJ1-2
D: NA
size: NA
V: TRBV7-9
CDR3: CASSLEGVPYGYTF
DNA: TGTGCCAGCAGCTTAGAGGGGGTACCCTATGGCTACACCTTC

J: TRBJ2-3
D: TRBD1
size: NA
V: TRBV19
CDR3: CASSRSRGLGTDTQYF
DNA: TGTGCCAGTAGTAGATCCAGGGGGCTAGGCACAGATACGCAGTATTTT

J: TRBJ2-3
D: TRBD1
size: NA
V: TRBV10-2
CDR3: CASSEPGQGAIDTQYF
DNA: TGCGCCAGCAGTGAGCCGGGACAGGGGGCTATAGATACGCAGTATTTT

J: TRBJ1-1
D: TRBD1
size: NA
V: TRBV18
CDR3: CASSPGQGFTEAFF
DNA: TGTGCCAGCTCTCCCGGACAGGGGTTTACTGAAGCTTTCTTT

J: TRBJ2-2
D: TRBD2
size: NA
V: TRBV25-1
CDR3: CASSEYGGRAGELFF
DNA: TGTGCCAGCAGTGAATATGGGGGGAGGGCCGGGGAGCTGTTTTTT

J: TRBJ2-6
D: TRBD1
size: NA
V: TRBV29-1
CDR3: CSVTDRVGANVLTF
DNA: TGCAGCGTTACCGACAGGGTTGGGGCCAACGTCCTGACTTTC

J: TRBJ1-1
D: NA
size: NA
V: TRBV4-2
CDR3: CASSLRGGSTEAFF
DNA: TGTGCCAGCAGCCTCCGAGGGGGGAGCACTGAAGCTTTCTTT

J: TRBJ2-1
D: NA
size: NA
V: TRBV15
CDR3: CATSRVSDWVENEQFF
DNA: TGTGCCACCAGCAGAGTTTCCGACTGGGTTGAGAATGAGCAGTTCTTC

J: TRBJ1-5
D: NA
size: NA
V: TRBV19
CDR3: CASSMGAGVGQPQHF
DNA: TGTGCCAGTAGTATGGGTGCAGGGGTCGGGCAGCCCCAGCATTTT

J: TRBJ2-2
D: TRBD2
size: NA
V: TRBV14
CDR3: CASSRMAGGPSGELFF
DNA: TGTGCCAGCAGCCGAATGGCGGGGGGGCCGTCCGGGGAGCTGTTTTTT

J: TRBJ1-1
D: NA
size: NA
V: TRBV7-8
CDR3: CASSLQGGWNTEAFF
DNA: TGTGCCAGCAGCCTACAGGGAGGTTGGAACACTGAAGCTTTCTTT

J: TRBJ2-7
D: TRBD2
size: NA
V: TRBV19
CDR3: CASSPTRGGSYEQYF
DNA: TGTGCCAGTAGTCCAACAAGGGGAGGGAGCTACGAGCAGTACTTC

J: TRBJ1-2
D: NA
size: NA
V: TRBV2
CDR3: CASSEWGNYGYTF
DNA: TGTGCCAGCAGTGAATGGGGCAACTATGGCTACACCTTC

J: TRBJ2-5
D: TRBD1
size: NA
V: TRBV19
CDR3: CASRSQGEETQYF
DNA: TGTGCCAGTAGGTCACAGGGGGAAGAGACCCAGTACTTC

J: TRBJ2-2
D: NA
size: NA
V: TRBV6-5
CDR3: CAGRQALNTGELFF
DNA: TGTGCCGGGAGACAGGCGTTGAACACCGGGGAGCTGTTTTTT

J: TRBJ2-7
D: NA
size: NA
V: TRBV5-1
CDR3: CASSLGRDYEQYF
DNA: TGCGCCAGCAGCTTGGGAAGGGACTACGAGCAGTACTTC

J: TRBJ2-7
D: NA
size: NA
V: TRBV29-1
CDR3: CSVEEGLNYEQYF
DNA: TGCAGCGTTGAGGAGGGCCTGAACTACGAGCAGTACTTC